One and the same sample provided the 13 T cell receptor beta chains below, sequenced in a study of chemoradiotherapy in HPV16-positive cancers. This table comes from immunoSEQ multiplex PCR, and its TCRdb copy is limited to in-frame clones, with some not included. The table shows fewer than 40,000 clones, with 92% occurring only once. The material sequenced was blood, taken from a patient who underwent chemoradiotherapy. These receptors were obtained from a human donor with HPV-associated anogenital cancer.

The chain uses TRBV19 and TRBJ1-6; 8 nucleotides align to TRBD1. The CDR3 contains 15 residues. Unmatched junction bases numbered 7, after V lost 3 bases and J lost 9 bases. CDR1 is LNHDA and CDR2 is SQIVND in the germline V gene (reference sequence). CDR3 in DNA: TGTGCCAGTAGTATGACCAGGGGGCTAACTTCACCCCTCCACTTT. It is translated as CASSMTRGLTSPLHF. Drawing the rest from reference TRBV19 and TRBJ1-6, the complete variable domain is DGGITQSPKYLFRKEGQNVTLSCEQNLNHDAMYWYRQDPGQGLRLIYYSQIVNDFQKGDIAEGYSVSREKKESFPLTVTSAQKNPTAFYLCASSMTRGLTSPLHFGNGTRLTVT.

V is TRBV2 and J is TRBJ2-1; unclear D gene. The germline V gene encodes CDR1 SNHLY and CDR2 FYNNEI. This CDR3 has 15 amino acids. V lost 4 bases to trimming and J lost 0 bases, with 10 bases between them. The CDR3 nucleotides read TGTGCCAGCAGTGTCGACCACCACTCCTACAATGAGCAGTTCTTC. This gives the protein CASSVDHHSYNEQFF.

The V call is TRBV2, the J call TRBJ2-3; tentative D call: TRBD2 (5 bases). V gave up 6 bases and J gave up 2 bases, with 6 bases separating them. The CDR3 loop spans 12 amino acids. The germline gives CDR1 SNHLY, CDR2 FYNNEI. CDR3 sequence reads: CASSGDTDTQYF. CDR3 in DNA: TGTGCCAGCAGCGGGGACACAGATACGCAGTATTTT.

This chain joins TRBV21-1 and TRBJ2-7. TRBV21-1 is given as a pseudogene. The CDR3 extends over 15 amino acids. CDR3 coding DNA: TGTGCCAGCAGCGAAAGGACGAAGCGACTCTACGAGCAGTACTTC. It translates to CASSERTKRLYEQYF.

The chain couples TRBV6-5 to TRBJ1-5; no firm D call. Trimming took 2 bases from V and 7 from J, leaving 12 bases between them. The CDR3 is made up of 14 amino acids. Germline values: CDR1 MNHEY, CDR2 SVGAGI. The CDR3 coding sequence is TGTGCCAGCAGTTACGGGAGGGAGGGACAGCCCCAGCATTTT. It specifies CASSYGREGQPQHF.

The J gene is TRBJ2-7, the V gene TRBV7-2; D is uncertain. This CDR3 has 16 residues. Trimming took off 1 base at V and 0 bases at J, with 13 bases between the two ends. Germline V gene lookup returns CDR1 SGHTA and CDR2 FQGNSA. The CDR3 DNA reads TGTGCCAGCAGCTTAGGGATAGGAGCCTACTCCTACGAGCAGTACTTC. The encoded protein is CASSLGIGAYSYEQYF.

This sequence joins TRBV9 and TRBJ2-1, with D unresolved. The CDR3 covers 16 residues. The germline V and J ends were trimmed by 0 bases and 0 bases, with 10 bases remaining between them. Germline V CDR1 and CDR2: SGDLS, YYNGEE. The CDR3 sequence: CASSVVGSGSYNEQFF. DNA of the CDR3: TGTGCCAGCAGCGTAGTGGGCTCGGGCTCCTACAATGAGCAGTTCTTC.

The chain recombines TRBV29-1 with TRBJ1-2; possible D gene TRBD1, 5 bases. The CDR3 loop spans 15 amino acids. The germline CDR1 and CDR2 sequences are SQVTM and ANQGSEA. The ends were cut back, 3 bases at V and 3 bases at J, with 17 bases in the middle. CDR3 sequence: CSVEPPDKPHYGYTF. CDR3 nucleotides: TGCAGCGTTGAGCCCCCGGACAAACCTCACTATGGCTACACCTTC.

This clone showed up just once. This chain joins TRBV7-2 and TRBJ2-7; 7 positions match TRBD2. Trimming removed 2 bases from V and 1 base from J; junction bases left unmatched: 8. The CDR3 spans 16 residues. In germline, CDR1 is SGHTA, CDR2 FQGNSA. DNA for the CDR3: TGTGCCAGCAGCTTAAGAGCGGGGTCTGGGTCCTACGAGCAGTACTTC. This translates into CASSLRAGSGSYEQYF.

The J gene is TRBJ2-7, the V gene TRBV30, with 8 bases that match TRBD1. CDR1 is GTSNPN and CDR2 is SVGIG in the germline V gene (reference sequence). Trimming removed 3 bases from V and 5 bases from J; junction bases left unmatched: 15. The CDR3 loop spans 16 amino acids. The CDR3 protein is CAWSPPQQGARDEQYF. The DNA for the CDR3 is TGTGCCTGGAGCCCCCCTCAGCAGGGGGCGCGCGACGAGCAGTACTTC.

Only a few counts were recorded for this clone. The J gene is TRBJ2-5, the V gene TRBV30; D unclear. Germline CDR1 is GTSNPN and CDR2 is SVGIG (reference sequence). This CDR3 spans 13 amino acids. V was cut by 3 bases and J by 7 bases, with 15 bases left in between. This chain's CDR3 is CAWSQNDAGTQYF. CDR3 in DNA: TGTGCCTGGAGCCAGAATGACGCTGGGACCCAGTACTTC. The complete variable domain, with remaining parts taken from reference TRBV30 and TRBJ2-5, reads SQTIHQWPATLVQPVGSPLSLECTVEGTSNPNLYWYRQAAGRGLQLLFYSVGIGQISSEVPQNLSASRPQDRQFILSSKKLLLSDSGFYLCAWSQNDAGTQYFGPGTRLLVL.

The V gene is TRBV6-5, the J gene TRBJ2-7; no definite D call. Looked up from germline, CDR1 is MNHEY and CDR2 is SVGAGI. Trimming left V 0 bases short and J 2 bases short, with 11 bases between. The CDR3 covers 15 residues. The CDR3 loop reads CASSYSTGGTYEQYF. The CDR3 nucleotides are TGTGCCAGCAGTTACTCTACGGGCGGAACCTACGAGCAGTACTTC.

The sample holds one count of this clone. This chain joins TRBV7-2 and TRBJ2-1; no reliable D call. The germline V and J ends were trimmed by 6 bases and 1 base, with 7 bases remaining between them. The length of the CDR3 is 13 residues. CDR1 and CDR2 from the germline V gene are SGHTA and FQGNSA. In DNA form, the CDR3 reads TGTGCCAGCAGTTCCGGGTCCTACAATGAGCAGTTCTTC. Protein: CASSSGSYNEQFF.